This is a list of T cell receptor beta chains from one sample in a study of neurological immune-mediated disorders. Each CDR3 protein gets one entry after TCRdb re-called the 5' RACE reads with MiXCR. The sample has about 58,000 distinct CDR3 sequences, 3% to 4% seen once. The sequenced sample consisted of PBMCs. These receptors originate from an older woman with multiple sclerosis. Both conserved end residues are part of each CDR3. The D gene is left open where the match is weak. Clone size is shown for a subset of rows, as once, few, many or a class of expanded clone.

j_call clone_size d_call v_call cdr3_nt cdr3_aa
TRBJ2-3 many TRBD2 TRBV20-1 TGCAGTGCTAGAGGGACTAGGGATACGCAGTATTTT CSARGTRDTQYF
TRBJ1-1 many TRBD1 TRBV5-5 TGTGCCAGCAGCTTGAGTTCAGGGGGCTTCATGAACACTGAAGCTTTCTTT CASSLSSGGFMNTEAFF
TRBJ2-6 many NA TRBV10-3 TGTGCCATCAGTGTGGATAGGGCATCTGGGGCCAACGTCCTGACTTTC CAISVDRASGANVLTF
TRBJ1-4 NA NA TRBV27 TGTGCCAGCGGCCCCGGTGGGACTAATGAAAAACTGTTTTTT CASGPGGTNEKLFF
TRBJ1-2 many NA TRBV20-1 TGCAGTGCTAAAACCCTTAACTATGGCTACACCTTC CSAKTLNYGYTF
TRBJ1-4 many NA TRBV7-2 TGTGCCAGCAGCTTAGCGCGTGAAAAACTGTTTTTT CASSLAREKLFF
TRBJ1-1 many NA TRBV20-1 TGCAGTGCTAGAGACCAAACGCGATTGGGCCGAACTGAAGCTTTCTTT CSARDQTRLGRTEAFF
TRBJ1-5 many NA TRBV6-4 TGTGCCAGCAGTGTGTTTGAGGGGCAGCCCCAGCATTTT CASSVFEGQPQHF
TRBJ1-1 many TRBD1 TRBV6-5 TGTGCCGCAGGGGGAGGGTGGGACACTGAAGCTTTCTTT CAAGGGWDTEAFF
TRBJ1-5 many NA TRBV6-2/TRBV6-3 TGTGCCAGCAGTACTCGGAATCGGCCCCAGCATTTT CASSTRNRPQHF
TRBJ2-3 many NA TRBV18 TGTGCCAGCTCAACGACCCTTGTCGGCGTCCGAGATACGCAGTATTTT CASSTTLVGVRDTQYF
TRBJ1-2 many NA TRBV5-1 TGCGCCAGCAGCTTGTTGCTTCAACCAGCAAATGGGGGCTATGGCTACACCTTC CASSLLLQPANGGYGYTF
TRBJ2-5 many NA TRBV12-3/TRBV12-4 TGTGCCAGCAGTTTCGGCCCCACGGGGACCCAGTACTTC CASSFGPTGTQYF
TRBJ1-5 many TRBD1 TRBV6-5 TGTGCCAGCAGTATTGACAGGGTGGGGCAGCCCCAGCATTTT CASSIDRVGQPQHF
TRBJ1-1 many NA TRBV12-3/TRBV12-4 TGTGCCAGCAGTTCCCCGAACAGGGCAGGGAACACTGAAGCTTTCTTT CASSSPNRAGNTEAFF
TRBJ2-1 many TRBD2 TRBV20-1 TGCAGTGCTAGAGACCCTAGCGGGGCAAGCCTCAATGAGCAGTTCTTC CSARDPSGASLNEQFF
TRBJ2-7 NA TRBD1 TRBV5-1 TGCGCCAGCAGGTCTCCGGGACAGAACTACGAGCAGTACTTC CASRSPGQNYEQYF
TRBJ2-1 many TRBD2 TRBV15 TGTGCCACCAGCAGAGGGTTGCAGGGAGGGAATGAGCAGTTCTTC CATSRGLQGGNEQFF
TRBJ2-7 many TRBD1 TRBV10-2 TGCGCCAGCAGTCCGGGACAGTCGCTCGAGCAGTACTTC CASSPGQSLEQYF
TRBJ2-6 many NA TRBV21-1 TGTGCCAGCAGCAAGAGGGACTCCAGCTCTGGGGCCAACGTCCTGACTTTC CASSKRDSSSGANVLTF
TRBJ1-1 many NA TRBV5-5 TGTGCCAGCAGCTCTGCGCATTACCAGGACACTGAAGCTTTCTTT CASSSAHYQDTEAFF
TRBJ2-7 many TRBD2 TRBV2 TGTGCCAGCCGACTAGCGGGTGGCGAGCAGTACTTC CASRLAGGEQYF
TRBJ2-5 many TRBD2 TRBV27 TGTGCCAGCAGAGGACTAGCGGAGACCCAGTACTTC CASRGLAETQYF
TRBJ1-5 many NA TRBV27 TGTGCCAGCAGTTTCCTCCAGGGGCTGGTCCAGCATTTT CASSFLQGLVQHF
TRBJ1-2 many NA TRBV29-1 TGCAGCGTTGGAATCACCAATGGTGATGGCTACACCTTC CSVGITNGDGYTF
TRBJ1-5 many TRBD1 TRBV5-6 TGTGCCAGCAGCTCGAGGACAGGGGGCCTCAATCAGCCCCAGCATTTT CASSSRTGGLNQPQHF
TRBJ2-2 once TRBD2 TRBV4-2 TGTGCCAGCAGCCAAGATTTGGCGGGAGGGACCGGGGCGCTGTTTTTT CASSQDLAGGTGALFF
TRBJ2-2 many NA TRBV10-3 TGTGCCATCAGCGATGGTTGGAGGGGAGTAATCGGGGAGCTGTTTTTT CAISDGWRGVIGELFF
TRBJ2-7 NA NA TRBV12-3/TRBV12-4 TGTGCCAGCTCGGAACATCTCCTCTCCTACGAGCAGTACTTC CASSEHLLSYEQYF
TRBJ1-1 many NA TRBV11-2 TGTGCCAGCAGCTTAGTCCAGTCACTGAACACTGAAGCTTTCTTT CASSLVQSLNTEAFF
TRBJ2-1 many NA TRBV29-1 TGCAGCGAAGACCTAGTACAGTCTTTCTATGAGCAGTTCTTC CSEDLVQSFYEQFF
TRBJ1-5 many NA TRBV6-1 TGTGCCAGCAGGGACGAACAGCCCCAGCATTTT CASRDEQPQHF
TRBJ1-1 many NA TRBV4-1 TGCGCCAGCAGCCAAGTGCCTCTTTTTCGTGGCCTAAACACTGAAGCTTTCTTT CASSQVPLFRGLNTEAFF